This T cell receptor beta chain originates from a study of TIL therapy for anti-PD-1-resistant metastatic lung cancer. Time point specified: pre-treatment sample, taken before nivolumab and TIL therapy. Pleural nodules or supraclavicular lymph nodes made up most of the excised metastases sampled. This was the immunoSEQ v3 assay. Some clones are missing from TCRdb's copy, which holds only in-frame ones; the method was immunoSEQ multiplex PCR. Here the sample spans 45,000 to 60,000 clones, 55% to 75% being singletons. CDR3 length: 13 amino acids. With V trimmed by 4 bases and J by 6 bases, 4 bases remained unmatched. Germline loops: CDR1 MDHEN, CDR2 SYDVKM.

The receptor was isolated from a person between 25 and 79 years old with non-small cell lung cancer. Sequenced here: tumor tissue, sampled at baseline. The chain carries TRBV28 and TRBJ1-2; 8 bases map to TRBD1. The CDR3 nucleotides read TGTGCCAGCAGTTCGGACAGGGACCATGGCTACACCTTC. The encoded protein is CASSSDRDHGYTF.